These 27 T cell receptor beta chains were sequenced from one sample in a study of blood T cell repertoires in COVID-19. Method: immunoSEQ multiplex PCR; TCRdb's copy keeps in-frame clones and lacks some. The sample records 250,000 to 400,000 clones, around nine tenths being singletons. Sequenced material: peripheral blood. The receptors derive from a man aged 45-65 years with active or convalescent COVID-19.

V and J are TRBV7-3 and TRBJ1-2, with 7 bases that match TRBD1. CDR1 SGHTA and CDR2 FQGTGA come from the germline V gene. V shed 2 bases, J shed 5 bases, and the junction held 2 bases outside the gene matches. There are 13 residues in the CDR3. DNA of the CDR3: TGTGCCAGCAGCTTAGGACAGGATTATGGCTACACCTTC. It yields the protein CASSLGQDYGYTF.

The chain links TRBV7-8 to TRBJ2-7; 9 bases fit TRBD1. CDR1 and CDR2 (germline): SGHVS, FQNEAQ. The CDR3 length is 13 residues. Losses at the gene ends were 4 bases for V and 6 bases for J; bases not matched to a gene: 4. The CDR3: CASSWDRETEQYF. The DNA for the CDR3 is TGTGCCAGCAGCTGGGACAGGGAGACCGAGCAGTACTTC.

CDR3 DNA: TGTGCCAGTAGTTGGGGGCGCAGCGCTGAAGCTTTCTTT. Translating gives CASSWGRSAEAFF. The V and J genes are TRBV19 and TRBJ1-1, with D possibly being TRBD1 (6 bases). Per the germline V gene, CDR1 is LNHDA and CDR2 is SQIVND (reference sequence). V was shortened by 5 bases and J by 6 bases, with 13 bases between the two germline ends. The CDR3 totals 13 residues.

CDR3 bases: TGTGCCTGGAATCAGAACACTGAAGCTTTCTTT. Its translation is CAWNQNTEAFF. The chain couples TRBV30 to TRBJ1-1; D unresolved. This CDR3 spans 11 amino acids. Looked up from germline, CDR1 is GTSNPN and CDR2 is SVGIG (reference sequence). V shed 4 bases and J shed 1 base, with 4 bases lying between them.

V gene TRBV28 combines with J gene TRBJ1-2; 12 nucleotides agree with TRBD1. Losses at the gene ends were 7 bases for V and 4 bases for J; bases not matched to a gene: 13. There are 17 residues in the CDR3. Germline V lookup: CDR1 MDHEN, CDR2 SYDVKM. The CDR3 reads CASIDGTGGAGAYGYTF. In DNA, the CDR3 is TGTGCCAGCATCGACGGGACAGGGGGCGCAGGGGCCTATGGCTACACCTTC.

Remarks on this clone: As the CDR3 is not closed by the conserved phenylalanine or tryptophan, this likely results from a read error. The DNA is left out, because the CDR3 cannot be placed on it with certainty; the CDR3 is given as TCRdb lists it. The chain carries TRBV12-5 and TRBJ1-4; the table's D call of TRBD1 was not tested on the DNA. Germline CDR1 LGHNT, CDR2 FRNRAP. Including both end residues, the CDR3 is 14 amino acids long. CDR3 residues: CASGSPCVDRRACR.

The V gene is TRBV29-1, the J gene TRBJ1-4; 10 bases are shared with TRBD1. V lost 7 bases, J lost 8 bases, and 4 bases stayed unmatched. Germline-derived CDR1 and CDR2 are SQVTM and ANQGSEA. The CDR3 length is 12 residues. This chain's CDR3 is CSARTGGEKLFF. CDR3 sequence (DNA): TGCAGCGCCAGGACAGGGGGGGAAAAACTGTTTTTT.

The chain is built from TRBV4-2 and TRBJ2-5; 8 bases are shared with TRBD2. Germline V gives CDR1 LGHNA, CDR2 YNFKEQ. The CDR3 runs 16 residues. J was trimmed by 5 bases and V by 4 bases; bases with no gene match: 12. The CDR3: CASSRTPGGPGETQYF. DNA for the CDR3: TGTGCCAGCAGCCGCACGCCGGGGGGGCCGGGGGAGACCCAGTACTTC.

The chain is built from TRBV14 and TRBJ2-1; 7 bases align to TRBD1. Trimming at V came to 1 base and at J to 5 bases, leaving 5 bases not matched to a gene. Germline CDR1 SGHDN, CDR2 FVKESK. This CDR3 is 15 amino acids long. CDR3 protein: CASSQALGTDNEQFF. The CDR3 nucleotides read TGTGCCAGCAGCCAAGCGTTGGGGACAGACAATGAGCAGTTCTTC.

This chain uses TRBV5-1 with TRBJ2-3; weak D call: TRBD2 (7 bases). V dropped 6 bases and J dropped 3 bases, with 11 bases sitting between them. CDR1 is SGHRS, CDR2 YFSETQ, per germline. The CDR3 is made up of 13 amino acids. CDR3 nucleotide sequence: TGCGCCAGCAACGAGGGGGGGACAGATACGCAGTATTTT. Translated: CASNEGGTDTQYF.

The V and J genes are TRBV29-1 and TRBJ2-1; 8 nucleotides line up with TRBD2. The CDR3 consists of 15 residues. Per germline, CDR1 SQVTM and CDR2 ANQGSEA. V shed 3 bases and J 0 bases; nucleotides not matched to a gene: 4. The CDR3 DNA reads TGCAGCGTTGACGGGGGGGAACTCTCCTACAATGAGCAGTTCTTC. Protein sequence: CSVDGGELSYNEQFF.

The rearrangement uses TRBV7-9 and TRBJ1-2; TRBD1 is a possible D gene (6 bases). The CDR3 length is 13 residues. Trimming took 4 bases from V and 7 from J, leaving 13 bases between them. Germline V gene lookup returns CDR1 SEHNR and CDR2 FQNEAQ (reference sequence). The CDR3 coding sequence is TGTGCCAGCAGCTACGGTCTCAGGGGTGGCTACACCTTC. Protein product: CASSYGLRGGYTF.

The gene calls are TRBV3-1 (or the pseudogene TRBV3-2) and TRBJ1-5, with 9 bases matching TRBD1. Germline V gene data show CDR1 as LGHDT and CDR2 as YNNKEL (reference sequence). This CDR3 has 15 residues. V shed 6 bases and J 2 bases; nucleotides not matched to a gene: 5. The CDR3 DNA reads TGTGCCAGCAGTGCTCGGACAGGGGGCAATCAGCCCCAGCATTTT. This translates into CASSARTGGNQPQHF.

The chain uses TRBV11-2 and TRBJ2-1; no reliable D call. The germline V gene encodes CDR1 SGHAT and CDR2 FQNNGV. V was shortened by 2 bases and J by 0 bases, with 17 bases between the two germline ends. The CDR3 is 18 amino acids. In DNA, the CDR3 is TGTGCCAGCAGCTTACGGTTCACCGATTACAGCTCCTACAATGAGCAGTTCTTC. It translates to CASSLRFTDYSSYNEQFF.

The chain employs TRBV4-3 and TRBJ1-4; D may be TRBD1 (5 bases). This CDR3 has 17 amino acids. Germline V gives CDR1 LGHNA, CDR2 YSLEER. V was cut by 2 bases and J by 8 bases, with 21 bases left in between. In DNA form, the CDR3 reads TGCGCCAGCAGCCAAAAGGCGACACCAACCGGGGGGGAAAAACTGTTTTTT. As protein: CASSQKATPTGGEKLFF.

The CDR3 protein is CASRTGFLEAFF. The CDR3 DNA is TGTGCCAGCAGGACCGGGTTTCTTGAAGCTTTCTTT. The rearrangement links TRBV7-9 to TRBJ1-1, with D unclear. Trimming took off 6 bases at V and 7 bases at J, with 12 bases between the two ends. The germline V gene encodes CDR1 SEHNR and CDR2 FQNEAQ (reference sequence). The CDR3 extends over 12 amino acids.

The J gene is TRBJ2-1, the V gene TRBV3-1 (or the pseudogene TRBV3-2); no definite D call. This CDR3 spans 16 amino acids. Deletions cut 1 base from V and 6 bases from J, with 16 bases between. CDR1 is LGHDT and CDR2 is YNNKEL in the germline V gene (reference sequence). The CDR3: CASSQGNSQASNEQFF. The CDR3, as DNA: TGTGCCAGCAGCCAAGGAAACTCGCAGGCAAGCAATGAGCAGTTCTTC.

For this clone: The junction shows a germline mismatch at one end, possibly a read error. This CDR3 reads CASSVTGVTEAFF. The DNA of the CDR3 is TGTGCCAGCAGCGTTACAGGCGTCACTGAGGCTTTCTTT. The genes are TRBV7-9 and TRBJ1-1, with D possibly TRBD1 on 5 matching bases. In germline, CDR1 is SEHNR, CDR2 FQNEAQ (reference sequence). This CDR3 is 13 amino acids long.

The table lists this clone with a count of one. This chain links TRBV6-5 with TRBJ2-7; TRBD1 matches at 8 bases. CDR1 is MNHEY and CDR2 is SVGAGI in the germline V gene. J gave up 3 bases and V 5 bases, and 6 bases lay outside the gene matches. The CDR3 loop spans 14 amino acids. Written as DNA, the CDR3 is TGTGCCAGCAGTCGGACAGGGTCGGGCTACGAGCAGTACTTC. Translation: CASSRTGSGYEQYF.

The V gene is TRBV5-8, the J gene TRBJ2-1, with 10 bases matching TRBD1. Germline assignment: CDR1 SGHTS and CDR2 YDEGEE. The J segment lost 5 bases and the V segment lost 2 bases, leaving 4 bases of the junction unmatched. The CDR3 extends over 15 amino acids. The CDR3 nucleotides are TGTGCCAGCAGCTTTAGCGGGACAGGGGACAATGAGCAGTTCTTC. This gives the protein CASSFSGTGDNEQFF.

This clone was detected only a few times. The rearrangement uses TRBV7-8 and TRBJ2-7; D not certain. Germline V gene data show CDR1 as SGHVS and CDR2 as FQNEAQ. V was trimmed by 0 bases and J by 4 bases, leaving 10 bases between them. The CDR3 consists of 14 residues. The CDR3 DNA reads TGTGCCAGCAGCTTAGCGAACTATCTTTACGAGCAGTACTTC. This codes for CASSLANYLYEQYF.

The V call is TRBV28, the J call TRBJ1-3; D gene unclear. Germline values: CDR1 MDHEN, CDR2 SYDVKM. The length of the CDR3 is 15 residues. Trimming shortened V by 5 bases and J by 3 bases, and 14 bases separated the two germline ends. CDR3 loop: CASSGSGARGNTIYF. The CDR3 nucleotides are TGTGCCAGCAGTGGTTCCGGTGCCCGTGGAAACACCATATATTTT. Variable domain in full (rest from reference TRBV28 and TRBJ1-3): DVKVTQSSRYLVKRTGEKVFLECVQDMDHENMFWYRQDPGLGLRLIYFSYDVKMKEKGDIPEGYSVSREKKERFSLILESASTNQTSMYLCASSGSGARGNTIYFGEGSWLTVV.

The genes are TRBV27 and TRBJ2-6; TRBD2 agrees at 14 bases. Germline loops: CDR1 MNHEY, CDR2 SMNVEV (reference sequence). Trimming took 6 bases from V and 2 from J; bases not matched to a gene: 15. The CDR3 is made up of 21 amino acids. This CDR3 reads CASSQRPGLAGAFTGANVLTF. The CDR3 DNA sequence: TGTGCCAGCAGCCAACGGCCGGGACTAGCGGGAGCATTCACTGGGGCCAACGTCCTGACTTTC.

V is TRBV19 and J is TRBJ1-1; possible D gene TRBD1, 5 bases. Trimming pared 5 bases from V and 7 bases from J, leaving 20 bases between. CDR1 and CDR2 (germline): LNHDA, SQIVND (reference sequence). The CDR3 length is 15 residues. CDR3 nucleotide sequence: TGTGCCAGTAGTTCCAACGGGGGGGGATACGGTGAAGCTTTCTTT. Protein product: CASSSNGGGYGEAFF.

The chain couples TRBV6-1 to TRBJ1-6; tentatively, D is TRBD1 (6 bases). The germline gives CDR1 MNHNS, CDR2 SASEGT. This CDR3 is 15 amino acids long. V lost 2 bases and J lost 7, with 12 bases in between. The CDR3 sequence: CASSEKGVDNSPLHF. CDR3 sequence (DNA): TGTGCCAGCAGTGAAAAGGGGGTAGACAATTCACCCCTCCACTTT.

The V call is TRBV6-6, the J call TRBJ1-2, with D possibly matching TRBD1 (5 bases). Germline-derived CDR1 and CDR2 are MNHNY and SVGAGI (reference sequence). Between the trimmed V and J ends, which lost 6 bases and 5 bases, there was a span of 22 bases. The length of the CDR3 is 16 residues. CDR3 loop: CASRVPQGPMRYGYTF. The CDR3 region has the DNA TGTGCCAGCAGGGTACCTCAGGGCCCTATGCGGTATGGCTACACCTTC.

The chain uses TRBV28 and TRBJ1-1; D not resolved. The V gene's germline CDR1 is MDHEN and CDR2 SYDVKM. This CDR3 has 16 amino acids. The V and J ends lost 0 bases and 1 base respectively, with 12 bases between them. The CDR3 is CASSLWRPHGNTEAFF. CDR3 DNA sequence: TGTGCCAGCAGTTTATGGCGGCCCCACGGGAACACTGAAGCTTTCTTT.